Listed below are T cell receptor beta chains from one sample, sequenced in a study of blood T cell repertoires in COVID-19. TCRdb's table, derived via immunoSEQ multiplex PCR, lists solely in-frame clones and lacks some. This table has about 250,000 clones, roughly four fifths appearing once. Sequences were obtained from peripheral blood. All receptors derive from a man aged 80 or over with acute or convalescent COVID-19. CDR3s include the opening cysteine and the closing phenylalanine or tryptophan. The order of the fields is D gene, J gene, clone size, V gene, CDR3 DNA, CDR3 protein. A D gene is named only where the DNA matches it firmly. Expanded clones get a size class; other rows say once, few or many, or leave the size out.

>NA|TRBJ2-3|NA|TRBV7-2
TGTGCCAGCAGCTCCTCTGAGGCCACAGATACGCAGTATTTT
CASSSSEATDTQYF
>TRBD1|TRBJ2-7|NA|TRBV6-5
TGTGCCAGCAGTGACTCCGGGACAGGTTCCTACGAGCAGTACTTC
CASSDSGTGSYEQYF
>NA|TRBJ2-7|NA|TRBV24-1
TGTGCCACCAGTTCAGGGACAAGGCTCGAGCAGTACTTC
CATSSGTRLEQYF
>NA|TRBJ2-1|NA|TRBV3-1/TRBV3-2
TGTGCCAGCAGCCAACCAGGGGGGTACAATGAGCAGTTCTTC
CASSQPGGYNEQFF
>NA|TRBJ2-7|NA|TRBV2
TGTGCCAGTGCGCGGGGAGTCTCCTCCTACGAGCAGTACTTC
CASARGVSSYEQYF
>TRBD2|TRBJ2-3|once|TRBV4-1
TGCGCCAGCAGCCAAGATAGAACTAGCGGGAGGAGCAGCGCAGATACGCAGTATTTT
CASSQDRTSGRSSADTQYF
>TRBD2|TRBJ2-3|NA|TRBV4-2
TGTGCCAGCAGCCAAACTAGCGGGAGTGCAGATACGCAGTATTTT
CASSQTSGSADTQYF
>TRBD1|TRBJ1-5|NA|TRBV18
TGTGCCAGCTCACCCGGGGACAGGGGGACTTATAGCAATCAGCCCCAGCATTTT
CASSPGDRGTYSNQPQHF
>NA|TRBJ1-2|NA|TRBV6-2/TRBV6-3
TGTGCCAGCAGTCCAGCCGGGACCTCGGGGGGCGGCTACACCTTC
CASSPAGTSGGGYTF
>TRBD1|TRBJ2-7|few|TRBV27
TGTGCCAGCAGTCGACAGGGGGATTTGTACGAGCAGTACTTC
CASSRQGDLYEQYF
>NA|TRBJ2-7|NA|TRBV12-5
TGTGCTAGTGCCCCCATAGTCACCTCTTCGTCCTACGAGCAGTACTTC
CASAPIVTSSSYEQYF
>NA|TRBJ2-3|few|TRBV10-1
TGCGCCAGCAGTGACAGGGGTGGCACAGATACGCAGTATTTT
CASSDRGGTDTQYF
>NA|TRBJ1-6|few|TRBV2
TGTGCCAGCAGTGTGCAGGGCGATAATTCACCCCACCACTTT
CASSVQGDNSPHHF
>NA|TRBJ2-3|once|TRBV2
TGTGCCAGCAGCCGACGGCTTGGGTCCTCAGGAGATACGCAGTATTTT
CASSRRLGSSGDTQYF
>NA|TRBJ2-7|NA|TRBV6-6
TGTGCCAGCAGTTACTCCTCCACATTTGCCGAGCAGTACTTC
CASSYSSTFAEQYF
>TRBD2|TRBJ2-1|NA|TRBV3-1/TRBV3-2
TGTGCCAGCAGCCCCCGACCGGGACTAGGGCCAGATGAGCAGTTCTTC
CASSPRPGLGPDEQFF
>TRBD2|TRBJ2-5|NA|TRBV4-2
TGTGCCAGCAGCCAAGCCGGGACTACACAAGAGACCCAGTACTTC
CASSQAGTTQETQYF
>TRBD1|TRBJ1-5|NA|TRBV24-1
TGTGCCACCAGTCCCGGGACAGGGAATCAGCCCCAGCATTTT
CATSPGTGNQPQHF
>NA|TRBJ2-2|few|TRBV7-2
TGTGCCAGCAGCCGTGGGGGGACCTCGAACACCGGGGAGCTGTTTTTT
CASSRGGTSNTGELFF
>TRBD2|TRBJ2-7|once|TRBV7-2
TGTGCCAGCAGCCCATTCCGGGAGGGAGAGCAGTACTTC
CASSPFREGEQYF
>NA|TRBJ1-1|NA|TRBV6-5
TGTGCCAGCAGTTACTCCCCAGGTAGGAACACTGAAGCTTTCTTT
CASSYSPGRNTEAFF
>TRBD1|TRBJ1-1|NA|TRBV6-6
TGTGCCAGCAGTTCGGGACAGGGGGCCACTGAAGCTTTCTTT
CASSSGQGATEAFF
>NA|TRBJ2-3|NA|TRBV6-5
TGTGCCAGCAGTCGGCAGGGGATTGTCTCAGATACGCAGTATTTT
CASSRQGIVSDTQYF
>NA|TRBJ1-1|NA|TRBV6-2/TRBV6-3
TGTGCCAGCAGTTACTCGTCCGCGTCTGAAGCTTTCTTT
CASSYSSASEAFF
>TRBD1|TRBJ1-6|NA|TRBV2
TGTGCCAGCAGTGAATTAGGACAGGGGAATTCACCCCTCCACTTT
CASSELGQGNSPLHF
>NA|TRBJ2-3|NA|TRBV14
TGTGCCAGCAGCCAAGGGGTCAGGTTCACAGATACGCAGTATTTT
CASSQGVRFTDTQYF
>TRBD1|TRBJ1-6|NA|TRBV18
TGTGCCAGCCGGGACAGGGTATCGAAGGATTCACCCCTCCACTTT
CASRDRVSKDSPLHF
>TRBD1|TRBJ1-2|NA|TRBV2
TGTGCCAGCAGTACAGGGGGCTATGGCTACACCTTC
CASSTGGYGYTF
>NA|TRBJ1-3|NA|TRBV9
TGTGCCAGCAGCGCCATGGTAGATGGAAACACCATATATTTT
CASSAMVDGNTIYF
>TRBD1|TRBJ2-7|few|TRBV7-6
TGTGCCAGCAGCCTTACTAGGGGGCGCGAGCAGTACTTC
CASSLTRGREQYF
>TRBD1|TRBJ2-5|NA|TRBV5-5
TGTGCCAGCAGCTTGGGCAGGGGGAGCCCCGGAGAGACCCAGTACTTC
CASSLGRGSPGETQYF
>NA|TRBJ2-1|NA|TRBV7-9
TGTGCCAGCAGCTTAATCAGGCAGGGGCGGGATGAGCAGTTCTTC
CASSLIRQGRDEQFF
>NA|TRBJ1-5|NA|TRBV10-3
TGTGCCATCAGTGAGTCATCGGCGGGGGTCAGCAATCAGCCCCAGCATTTT
CAISESSAGVSNQPQHF
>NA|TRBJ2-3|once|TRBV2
TGTGCCAGCGGAGTGCAGGCGGGTACGCAGTATTTT
CASGVQAGTQYF
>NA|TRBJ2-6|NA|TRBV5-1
TGCGCCAGCAGCTTGGGTGGGGGCAATGGGGCCAACGTCCTGACTTTC
CASSLGGGNGANVLTF
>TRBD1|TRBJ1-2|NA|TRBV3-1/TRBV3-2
TGTGCCAGCAGTAAAGACAGGGTATATGGCTACACCTTC
CASSKDRVYGYTF
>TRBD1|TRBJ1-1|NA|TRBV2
TGTGCCAGCAGTGGGGGGACAGTGAACACTGAAGCTTTCTTT
CASSGGTVNTEAFF
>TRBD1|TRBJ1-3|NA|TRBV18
TGTGCCAGCTCACCAAGGCACAGGGGAGCATCGGACACCATATATTTT
CASSPRHRGASDTIYF
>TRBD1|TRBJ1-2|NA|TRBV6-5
TGTGCCAGCAGTAGTCCGGGACAGCCCTTTTATGGCTACACCTTC
CASSSPGQPFYGYTF
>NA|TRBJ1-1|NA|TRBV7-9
TGTGCCAGCACTCTGCGACAGAACACTGAAGCTTTCTTT
CASTLRQNTEAFF
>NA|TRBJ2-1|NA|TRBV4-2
TGTGCCAGCAGCCAAGATTCGGGTCCTCAGAGCTCCTACAATGAGCAGTTCTTC
CASSQDSGPQSSYNEQFF
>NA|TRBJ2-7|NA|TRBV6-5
TGTGCCAGCAGTTACGACAGCTCCTACGAGCAGTACTTC
CASSYDSSYEQYF
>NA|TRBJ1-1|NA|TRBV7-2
TGTGCCAGCAGCTTGCGGGCTGAAGCTTTCTTT
CASSLRAEAFF
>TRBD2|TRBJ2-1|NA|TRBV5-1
TGCGCCAGCAGCCTCGATACTAGCGTCAGCTACAATGAGCAGTTCTTC
CASSLDTSVSYNEQFF
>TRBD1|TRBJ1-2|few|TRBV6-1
TGTGCCAGCAGTGAAGACCGGGACAGGGGCGGCTATGGCTACACCTTC
CASSEDRDRGGYGYTF
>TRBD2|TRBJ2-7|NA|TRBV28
TGTGCCAGCAAGCTTCACGTTTCGACTAGCGGACAATCCTACGAGCAGTACTTC
CASKLHVSTSGQSYEQYF